This T cell receptor beta chain emerged from a study of graft-versus-host responses after intestinal transplantation. The CDR3 contains 14 residues. V lost 4 bases to trimming and J lost 7 bases; unmatched junction nucleotides: 8. The germline V gene has CDR1 SGHKS and CDR2 YYEKEE (reference sequence). A word on this clone: The antigen remains undetermined.

The table came from immunoSEQ multiplex PCR; TCRdb's copy has only in-frame clones and leaves some out. The sample contains tens of thousands of clones, about nine tenths of which appear only once. The TCR originated in a human donor who received an intestinal transplant. The gene calls are TRBV5-5 and TRBJ2-7; TRBD1 agrees at 10 bases. Source: unstimulated CD4+ T cells sorted from spleen or lymph node cells, taken before intestinal transplant. The CDR3 loop is CASSVDRGRGEQYF. The CDR3 coding sequence is TGTGCCAGCAGCGTCGACAGGGGGCGCGGGGAGCAGTACTTC.